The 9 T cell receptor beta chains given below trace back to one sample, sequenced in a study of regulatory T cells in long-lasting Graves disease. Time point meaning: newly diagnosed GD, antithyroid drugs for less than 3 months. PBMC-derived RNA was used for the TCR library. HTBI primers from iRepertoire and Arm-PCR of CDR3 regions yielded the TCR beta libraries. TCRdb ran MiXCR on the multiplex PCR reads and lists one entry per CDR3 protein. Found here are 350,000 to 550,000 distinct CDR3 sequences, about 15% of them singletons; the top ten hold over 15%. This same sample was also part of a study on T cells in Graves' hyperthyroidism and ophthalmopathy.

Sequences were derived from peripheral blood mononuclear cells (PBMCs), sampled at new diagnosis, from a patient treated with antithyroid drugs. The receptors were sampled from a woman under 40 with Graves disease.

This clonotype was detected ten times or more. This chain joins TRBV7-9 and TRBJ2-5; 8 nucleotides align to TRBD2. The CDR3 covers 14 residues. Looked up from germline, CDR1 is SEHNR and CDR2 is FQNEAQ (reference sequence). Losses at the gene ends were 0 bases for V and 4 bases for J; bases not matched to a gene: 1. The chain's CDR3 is CASSLAAGVETQYF. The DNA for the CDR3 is TGTGCCAGCAGCTTAGCAGCGGGAGTAGAGACCCAGTACTTC.

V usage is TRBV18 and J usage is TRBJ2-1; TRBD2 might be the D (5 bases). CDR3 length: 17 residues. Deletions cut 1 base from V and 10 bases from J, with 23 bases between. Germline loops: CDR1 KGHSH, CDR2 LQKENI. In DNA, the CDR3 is TGTGCCAGCTCACCACTTTCCCGCCGACTGCGCTCGGGGGAGCAGTTCTTC. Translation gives CASSPLSRRLRSGEQFF.

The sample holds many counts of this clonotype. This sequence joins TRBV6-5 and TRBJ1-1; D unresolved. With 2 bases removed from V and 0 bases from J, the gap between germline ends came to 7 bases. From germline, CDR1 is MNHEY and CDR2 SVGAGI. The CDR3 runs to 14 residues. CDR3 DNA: TGTGCCAGCAGTTACGGTTTTGTGAACACTGAAGCTTTCTTT. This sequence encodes CASSYGFVNTEAFF.

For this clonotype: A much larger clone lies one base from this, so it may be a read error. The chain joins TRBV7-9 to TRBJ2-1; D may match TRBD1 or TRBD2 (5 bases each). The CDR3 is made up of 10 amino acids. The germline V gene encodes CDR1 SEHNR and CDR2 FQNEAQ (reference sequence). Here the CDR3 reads CASRVGEQIF. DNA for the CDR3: TGTGCCAGCAGGGTAGGGGAGCAGATCTTC. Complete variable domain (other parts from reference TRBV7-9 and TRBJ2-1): DTGVSQNPRHKITKRGQNVTFRCDPISEHNRLYWYRQTLGQGPEFLTYFQNEAQLEKSRLLSDRFSAERPKGSFSTLEIQRTEQGDSAMYLCASRVGEQIFGPGTRLTVL.

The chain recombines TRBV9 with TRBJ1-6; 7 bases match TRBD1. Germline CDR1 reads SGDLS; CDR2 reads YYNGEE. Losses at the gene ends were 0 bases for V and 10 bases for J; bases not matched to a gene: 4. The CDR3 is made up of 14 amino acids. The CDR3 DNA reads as TGTGCCAGCAGCGTAGACAGGGGACGGTCACCCCTCCACTTT. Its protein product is CASSVDRGRSPLHF.

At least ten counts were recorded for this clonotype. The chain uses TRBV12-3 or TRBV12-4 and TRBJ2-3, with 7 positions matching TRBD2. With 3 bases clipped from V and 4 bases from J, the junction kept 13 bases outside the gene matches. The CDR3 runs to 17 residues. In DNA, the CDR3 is TGTGCCAGCAGTTTTGGTTTGCGGGAGCGTGTCTCAGATACGCAGTATTTT. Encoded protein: CASSFGLRERVSDTQYF.

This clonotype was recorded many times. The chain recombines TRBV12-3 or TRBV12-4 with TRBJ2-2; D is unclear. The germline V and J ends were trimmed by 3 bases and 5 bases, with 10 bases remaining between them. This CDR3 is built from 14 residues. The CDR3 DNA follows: TGTGCCAGCAGTTTTTTGGGAATTACCGGGGAGCTGTTTTTT. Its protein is CASSFLGITGELFF.

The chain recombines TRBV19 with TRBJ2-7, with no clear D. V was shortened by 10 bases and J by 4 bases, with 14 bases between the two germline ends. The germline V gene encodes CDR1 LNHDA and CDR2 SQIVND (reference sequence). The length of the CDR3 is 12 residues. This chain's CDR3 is CATVGRSYEQYF. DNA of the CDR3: TGTGCCACCGTTGGTAGGAGTTACGAGCAGTACTTC.

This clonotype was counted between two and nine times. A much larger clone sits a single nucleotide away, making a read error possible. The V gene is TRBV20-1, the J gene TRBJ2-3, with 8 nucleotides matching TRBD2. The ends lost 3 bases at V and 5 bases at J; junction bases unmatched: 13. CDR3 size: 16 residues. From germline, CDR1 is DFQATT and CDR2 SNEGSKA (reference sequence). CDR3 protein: CSARWLIAGPVDTQYF. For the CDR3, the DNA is TGCAGTGCTAGGTGGTTAATAGCGGGACCGGTAGATACGCAGTATTTT.